The source of this T cell receptor beta chain is a study of blood T cell repertoires in COVID-19. Across the whole study: The United States, Italy and Spain provided the acute and convalescent COVID-19 samples.

The CDR3 is 14 residues long. Germline V gene lookup returns CDR1 SNHLY and CDR2 FYNNEI. Trimming stripped 11 bases from V and 2 bases from J, with 17 bases between. Generated by immunoSEQ multiplex PCR, the TCRdb table keeps only in-frame clones and is missing some. Counted here are 250,000 to 350,000 clones, around nine tenths occurring once; the ten biggest clones make up roughly 14%. The source material was peripheral blood. The genes are TRBV2 and TRBJ2-3; D may be TRBD2 (6 bases). This TCR was sampled from a woman in her 70s with COVID-19, enrolled during active disease. This CDR3 reads CASGAGLSTDTQYF. The CDR3 region has the DNA TGTGCCTCCGGGGCGGGGTTATCCACAGATACGCAGTATTTT.